This T cell receptor beta chain was identified during a study of cytomegalovirus exposure and HLA in healthy donors. The wider study: Out of about 170 million T cells, an earlier analysis found fewer than 140 million unique TCR beta sequences in total.

A multiplex PCR was run with 60 Vbeta primers and 13 Jbeta primers. Assay: immunoSEQ multiplex PCR; the TCRdb copy retains only in-frame clones and omits some. The sample lists roughly 170,000 clones, around 84% occurring once. This clone was seen more than once but under ten times. The CDR3 loop spans 15 amino acids. The junction had 11 bases not matched to a gene; V was cut back by 7 bases and J by 9 bases. The germline gives CDR1 SGHNT, CDR2 YYREEE (reference sequence). Every donor was a healthy person donating bone marrow. The clonotype comes from a girl aged 2 to 10 in good health and CMV-seropositive. The sample taken for sequencing was PBMCs. This chain connects TRBV5-4 to TRBJ2-1, with 12 bases fitting TRBD2. As DNA, the CDR3 is TGTGCCAGCTTCCGACTAGCGGGAGAGCTGGGTGAGCAGTTCTTC. Translated: CASFRLAGELGEQFF.